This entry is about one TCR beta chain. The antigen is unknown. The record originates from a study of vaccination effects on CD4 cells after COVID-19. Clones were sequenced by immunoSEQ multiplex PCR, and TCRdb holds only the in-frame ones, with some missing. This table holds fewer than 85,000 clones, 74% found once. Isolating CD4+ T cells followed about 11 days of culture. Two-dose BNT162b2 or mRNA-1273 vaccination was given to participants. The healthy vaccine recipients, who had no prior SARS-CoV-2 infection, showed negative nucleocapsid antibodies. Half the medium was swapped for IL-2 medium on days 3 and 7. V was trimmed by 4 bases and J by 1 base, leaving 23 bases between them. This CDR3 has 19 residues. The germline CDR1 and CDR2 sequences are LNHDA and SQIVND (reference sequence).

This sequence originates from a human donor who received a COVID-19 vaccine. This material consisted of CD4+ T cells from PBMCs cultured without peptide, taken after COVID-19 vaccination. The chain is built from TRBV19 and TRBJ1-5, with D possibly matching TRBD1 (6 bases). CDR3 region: CASSTRIDRLLVSNQPQHF. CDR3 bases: TGTGCCAGTAGTACCAGAATAGACAGGCTTTTAGTGAGCAATCAGCCCCAGCATTTT.